This record covers a single T cell receptor (beta chain). In the original analysis: Nucleated cell counts were estimated from reference gene primer amplification. Measured with immunoSEQ multiplex PCR; TCRdb has only the in-frame clones, and not every one. V and J calls and clone size are copied from that table; D and trimming were computed from the DNA. The table includes roughly 300,000 clones, about 83% detected once. The CDR3 has 15 residues. Germline CDR1 SGHAT, CDR2 FQNNGV. With 5 bases removed from V and 0 bases from J, the gap between germline ends came to 11 bases. These data are taken from a study of blood T cell repertoires in COVID-19. Across the study: Acute-phase and convalescent COVID-19 samples originated in the United States, Italy and Spain. The analysed material was cDNA or gDNA that came from T cells, B-cell-depleted T cells, or PBMCs.

The rearrangement links TRBV11-2 to TRBJ2-1, with D possibly matching TRBD1 (6 bases). The sample consisted of peripheral blood. The sequence was obtained from a woman between 45 and 60 years old who had recovered from COVID-19. CDR3 residues: CASSLGQLSYNEQFF. The DNA for the CDR3 is TGTGCCAGCAGCCTGGGACAACTCTCCTACAATGAGCAGTTCTTC.